This T cell receptor (beta chain) was profiled in a study of post-analysis software for immune sequencing data. Whole-study context: Relapsing-remitting, secondary progressive and progressive-relapsing multiple sclerosis courses were included.

In this sample, this clonotype turned up a few times. The TCR beta cDNA libraries carried unique molecular identifiers. A single record per CDR3 protein comes from TCRdb applying MiXCR to the PCR reads. Here the sample spans about 160,000 distinct CDR3 sequences, under 40% being singletons. The sample consisted of blood, taken after autologous hematopoietic stem cell transplantation. This TCR was recovered from a girl aged 5-17 years with multiple sclerosis.

CDR3 in amino acids: CASSGGTGEDEQFF. CDR3 nucleotide sequence: TGCGCCAGCAGCGGCGGGACAGGGGAGGATGAGCAGTTCTTC. The V call is TRBV5-1, the J call TRBJ2-1, with 10 bases matching TRBD1. CDR1 and CDR2 from the germline V gene are SGHRS and YFSETQ. The CDR3 is 14 residues long. V was pared by 4 bases and J by 8 bases, with 6 bases of the junction left unmatched. Based on the CDR3 plus reference TRBV5-1 and TRBJ2-1, the full variable domain is KAGVTQTPRYLIKTRGQQVTLSCSPISGHRSVSWYQQTPGQGLQFLFEYFSETQRNKGNFPGRFSGRQFSNSRSEMNVSTLELGDSALYLCASSGGTGEDEQFFGPGTRLTVL.